Listed here are 17 T cell receptor beta chains from one sample, sequenced in a study of shared clonotypes between healthy human individuals. Using immunoSEQ multiplex PCR, the repertoire was profiled, and TCRdb retains in-frame clones only, with some absent. This table has some 2 million clones, around 96% appearing once. Naive CD8 cells lacked CD45RO and underwent positive selection for CCR7, leaving out terminally differentiated effector memory CD45RA+ cells. Source material: naive CD8+ T cells sorted from blood. The receptors come from a man aged 18 to 35 in good health.

This clone has only one observation. This chain links TRBV18 with TRBJ2-7; TRBD1 matches 8 bases. V lost 3 bases and J lost 2; bases outside the gene matches: 3. Germline CDR1 KGHSH, CDR2 LQKENI. The CDR3 covers 14 residues. The CDR3 nucleotides read TGTGCCAGCTCACCCGACAGGGGTACCTACGAGCAGTACTTC. Translation: CASSPDRGTYEQYF.

V usage is TRBV7-9 and J usage is TRBJ1-4; D gene unclear. V dropped 9 bases and J dropped 8 bases, with 10 bases sitting between them. Germline V lookup: CDR1 SEHNR, CDR2 FQNEAQ (reference sequence). The CDR3 covers 11 residues. The CDR3 bases are TGTGCCAGTGGGGTGCGCGAAAAACTGTTTTTT. It translates to CASGVREKLFF.

V usage is TRBV4-1 and J usage is TRBJ2-1; 7 bases map to TRBD1. Germline assignment: CDR1 MGHRA and CDR2 YSYEKL. The CDR3 has 14 amino acids. V trimming: 8 bases; J trimming: 8 bases; junction bases outside the gene matches: 12. The CDR3 spells CASRENRGIDEQFF. For the CDR3, the DNA is TGCGCCAGCCGGGAAAACAGGGGAATTGATGAGCAGTTCTTC.

This chain connects TRBV6-6 to TRBJ1-6, with unresolved D. Trimming left V 6 bases short and J 10 bases short, with 13 bases between. CDR3 length: 13 amino acids. Germline values: CDR1 MNHNY, CDR2 SVGAGI (reference sequence). The CDR3: CASSLTPDSPLHF. As DNA, the CDR3 is TGTGCCAGCAGCCTTACCCCAGACTCACCCCTCCACTTT.

This chain connects TRBV7-6 to TRBJ2-1; 10 nucleotides align to TRBD1. Germline V gives CDR1 SGHVS, CDR2 FNYEAQ. Losses at the gene ends were 2 bases for V and 8 bases for J; bases not matched to a gene: 6. There are 15 residues in the CDR3. CDR3 amino acids: CASSLMRQGADEQFF. The CDR3 bases are TGTGCCAGCAGCTTAATGCGACAGGGGGCCGATGAGCAGTTCTTC.

CDR3 DNA: TGCGCCAGCAGTGAATTGGGGTTAAGCTCCTATAATTCACCCCTCCACTTT. Residues: CASSELGLSSYNSPLHF. This rearrangement joins TRBV10-2 to TRBJ1-6; D unresolved. V was pared by 3 bases and J by 0 bases, with 12 bases between. Looked up from germline, CDR1 is WSHSY and CDR2 is SAAADI. The CDR3 contains 17 residues.

This rearrangement joins TRBV4-2 to TRBJ2-1, with D unclear. The V gene lost 0 bases and the J gene lost 4 bases, with 16 bases spanning the gap. The CDR3 spans 17 residues. In germline, CDR1 is LGHNA, CDR2 YNFKEQ. CDR3 in amino acids: CASSQEAATVFYNEQFF. CDR3 DNA sequence: TGTGCCAGCAGCCAAGAGGCCGCGACCGTTTTTTACAATGAGCAGTTCTTC.

This rearrangement joins TRBV19 to TRBJ1-2; maybe TRBD1 (6 bases). Germline CDR1 reads LNHDA; CDR2 reads SQIVND (reference sequence). This CDR3 is built from 14 residues. V was trimmed by 3 bases and J by 7 bases, leaving 15 bases between them. CDR3 loop: CASSIQGSLGGYTF. The CDR3 DNA sequence: TGTGCCAGTAGTATCCAGGGGTCTTTGGGTGGCTACACCTTC. The whole variable domain, filled in from reference TRBV19 and TRBJ1-2, reads DGGITQSPKYLFRKEGQNVTLSCEQNLNHDAMYWYRQDPGQGLRLIYYSQIVNDFQKGDIAEGYSVSREKKESFPLTVTSAQKNPTAFYLCASSIQGSLGGYTFGSGTRLTVV.

The chain employs TRBV10-1 and TRBJ2-7; tentative D call: TRBD2 (6 bases). V was shortened by 1 base and J by 2 bases, with 15 bases between the two germline ends. CDR3 size: 16 residues. Germline lookup yields CDR1 WNHNN and CDR2 SYGVQD (reference sequence). The CDR3 loop reads CASSEFSEGNPYEQYF. For the CDR3, the DNA is TGCGCCAGCAGTGAGTTTTCGGAGGGGAACCCCTACGAGCAGTACTTC.

The chain uses TRBV5-1 and TRBJ2-1; 9 bases line up with TRBD1. CDR3 length: 14 amino acids. J was trimmed by 5 bases and V by 2 bases; bases with no gene match: 2. Germline V gene data show CDR1 as SGHRS and CDR2 as YFSETQ. The CDR3 region is CASSFGQGNNEQFF. In DNA, the CDR3 is TGCGCCAGCAGCTTTGGACAGGGGAACAATGAGCAGTTCTTC.

V is TRBV7-3 and J is TRBJ1-6, with no clear D. In germline, CDR1 is SGHTA, CDR2 FQGTGA. The CDR3 has 16 amino acids. The ends were cut back, 5 bases at V and 1 base at J, with 12 bases in the middle. The CDR3 sequence: CASSLSGGSYNSPLHF. The CDR3 DNA follows: TGTGCCAGCAGCCTCAGCGGTGGGTCCTATAATTCACCCCTCCACTTT. The whole variable domain, filled in from reference TRBV7-3 and TRBJ1-6, reads GAGVSQTPSNKVTEKGKYVELRCDPISGHTALYWYRQSLGQGPEFLIYFQGTGAADDSGLPNDRFFAVRPEGSVSTLKIQRTERGDSAVYLCASSLSGGSYNSPLHFGNGTRLTVT.

This chain uses TRBV7-9 with TRBJ1-2, with 8 bases identical to TRBD1. The junction had 9 bases not matched to a gene; V was cut back by 5 bases and J by 4 bases. Looked up from germline, CDR1 is SEHNR and CDR2 is FQNEAQ (reference sequence). The CDR3 has 15 residues. In DNA form, the CDR3 reads TGTGCCAGCAGCGCTAAACAGGGGGAGGCCTATGGCTACACCTTC. Its translation: CASSAKQGEAYGYTF.

The J gene is TRBJ2-7, the V gene TRBV11-2; 9 bases map to TRBD1. V shed 2 bases and J 5 bases; nucleotides not matched to a gene: 13. Looked up from germline, CDR1 is SGHAT and CDR2 is FQNNGV. This CDR3 is built from 17 residues. The CDR3 sequence: CASSLFASNRGRDEQYF. In DNA, the CDR3 is TGTGCCAGCAGCTTATTTGCTTCCAACAGGGGGCGGGACGAGCAGTACTTC. Using reference TRBV11-2 and TRBJ2-7 for the parts outside the CDR3, the full variable domain is EAGVAQSPRYKIIEKRQSVAFWCNPISGHATLYWYQQILGQGPKLLIQFQNNGVVDDSQLPKDRFSAERLKGVDSTLKIQPAKLEDSAVYLCASSLFASNRGRDEQYFGPGTRLTVT.

The rearrangement uses TRBV5-3 and TRBJ1-6; 10 positions agree with TRBD1. TRBV5-3 is filed as an ORF, its function uncertain. The V gene end was trimmed by 3 bases and the J gene end by 8 bases; junction bases not matched to a gene: 2. This CDR3 contains 14 residues. In DNA form, the CDR3 reads TGTGCCAGAAGCTCCGGGACAGGGGATTCACCCCTCCACTTT. Translating gives CARSSGTGDSPLHF.

About this clone: The same CDR3 also results from other DNA sequences found in this sample. The chain recombines TRBV27 with TRBJ2-1; 9 nucleotides agree with TRBD2. The junction had 5 bases not matched to a gene; V was cut back by 2 bases and J by 9 bases. The CDR3 length is 14 residues. Germline V gives CDR1 MNHEY, CDR2 SMNVEV (reference sequence). CDR3 region: CASSLAGGPGEQFF. As DNA, the CDR3 is TGTGCCAGCAGTTTAGCGGGGGGGCCGGGTGAGCAGTTCTTC.

The chain uses TRBV4-3 and TRBJ2-2; D remains ambiguous. The V and J ends lost 2 bases and 7 bases respectively, with 11 bases between them. The CDR3 is 14 amino acids. The germline CDR1 and CDR2 sequences are LGHNA and YSLEER. CDR3 residues: CASSQFDRVGELFF. CDR3 sequence (DNA): TGCGCCAGCAGCCAATTCGATAGGGTCGGGGAGCTGTTTTTT.

A single count supports this clone. The V gene is TRBV5-8, the J gene TRBJ2-7, with TRBD1 matching 9 bases. V was clipped by 4 bases and J by 3 bases; unmatched bases: 5. Germline assignment: CDR1 SGHTS and CDR2 YDEGEE. CDR3 size: 14 residues. CDR3 DNA: TGTGCCAGCAGCGAGGCGGGACAGGGCTACGAGCAGTACTTC. It is translated as CASSEAGQGYEQYF.